The clone carrying this T cell receptor beta chain appeared a few times. Germline V gives CDR1 DFQATT, CDR2 SNEGSKA (reference sequence). The trim removed 5 bases at V and 2 bases at J, leaving 11 bases unmatched. The length of the CDR3 is 16 residues. TCRdb redid the calling of the RT-PCR reads with MiXCR, one entry per CDR3 protein. The sample shows hundreds of thousands of distinct CDR3 sequences, 13% to 15% of them seen only once. This rearrangement joins TRBV20-1 to TRBJ2-3; 9 bases match TRBD2. This clonotype was obtained from a female donor in good health, serving as a healthy control. Input material: memory CD4+ T cells from blood. The CDR3 here is CSAPGGREGYTDTQYF. The DNA for the CDR3 is TGCAGTGCTCCCGGTGGGCGGGAGGGATACACAGATACGCAGTATTTT.